This is a list of T cell receptor beta chains from one sample in a study of glioma-infiltrating T cells after dendritic cell vaccination. Method: immunoSEQ multiplex PCR; TCRdb's copy keeps in-frame clones and lacks some. The sample includes 85,000 to 100,000 clones, about 85% seen only once; the top ten take 8.5%. The specimen comprised blood, sampled after dendritic cell vaccination. The receptors come from a human donor with glioblastoma. Each CDR3 is given with its conserved first and last residue. The D gene is left open where the match is weak. A clone size is listed for some rows: how often the clone was seen (once, few, many), or a class if it is expanded.

TRBJ2-5	TRBV15	once	TRBD1	CATSRADRGTQYF	TGTGCCACCAGCAGGGCCGACAGGGGGACCCAGTACTTC
TRBJ1-5	TRBV11-3	NA	NA	CASSTLTPSGTYSNQPQHF	TGTGCCAGCAGCACTCTGACACCCTCAGGGACATATAGCAATCAGCCCCAGCATTTT
TRBJ2-3	TRBV4-1	NA	NA	CASSHPSGENTQYF	TGCGCCAGCAGCCACCCCTCAGGGGAAAATACGCAGTATTTT
TRBJ2-2	TRBV7-2	NA	TRBD2	CASSLDASGSPGELFF	TGTGCCAGCAGCTTAGACGCTAGCGGGAGCCCCGGGGAGCTGTTTTTT
TRBJ1-4	TRBV30	NA	NA	CAWSALGGTPEKLFF	TGTGCCTGGAGCGCACTAGGGGGAACGCCGGAAAAACTGTTTTTT
TRBJ2-7	TRBV15	NA	TRBD2	CATSRVAGGSEQYF	TGTGCCACCAGCAGGGTAGCGGGAGGCTCCGAGCAGTACTTC
TRBJ2-5	TRBV10-2	NA	TRBD2	CATRTSGIWLEETQYF	TGCGCCACCCGGACTAGCGGGATTTGGTTAGAAGAGACCCAGTACTTC
TRBJ2-1	TRBV28	NA	TRBD2	CASIRQREGNEQFF	TGTGCCAGCATCCGGCAGCGGGAGGGTAATGAGCAGTTCTTC
TRBJ2-2	TRBV5-1	NA	TRBD2	CASSIPGLAGAGELFF	TGCGCCAGCAGCATACCGGGACTAGCGGGAGCCGGGGAGCTGTTTTTT
TRBJ2-1	TRBV7-2	NA	NA	CASARESSYNEQFF	TGTGCCAGCGCTCGAGAGAGCTCCTACAATGAGCAGTTCTTC
TRBJ2-7	TRBV27	NA	NA	CASSLYDPDIFPSYEQYF	TGTGCCAGCAGTTTATACGATCCGGACATTTTCCCCAGCTACGAGCAGTACTTC
TRBJ2-5	TRBV19	NA	NA	CASSTADLGTQYF	TGTGCCAGTAGTACGGCGGATCTGGGGACCCAGTACTTC
TRBJ2-3	TRBV27	NA	NA	CASSWTPLAAGTDTQYF	TGTGCCAGCAGCTGGACCCCTTTAGCGGCAGGGACAGATACGCAGTATTTT
TRBJ1-1	TRBV15	NA	TRBD1	CATSWDRGSAEAFF	TGTGCCACCAGTTGGGACAGGGGTAGCGCTGAAGCTTTCTTT
TRBJ2-7	TRBV5-4	NA	TRBD2	CASSPQLAGSYHEQYF	TGTGCCAGCAGCCCGCAACTAGCGGGAAGTTACCACGAGCAGTACTTC
TRBJ1-1	TRBV27	NA	NA	CASSLSTVNRVTEAFF	TGTGCCAGCAGTTTATCGACCGTGAACAGGGTCACTGAAGCTTTCTTT
TRBJ2-2	TRBV6-6	NA	TRBD2	CATAWSGDTGELFF	TGTGCTACAGCCTGGAGCGGGGACACCGGGGAGCTGTTTTTT
TRBJ2-1	TRBV9	NA	NA	CASSVANYNEQFF	TGTGCCAGCAGCGTCGCGAACTACAATGAGCAGTTCTTC
TRBJ2-3	TRBV19	NA	TRBD2	CASRGAGGVNTQYF	TGTGCCAGTAGAGGGGCGGGAGGGGTAAATACGCAGTATTTT
TRBJ2-1	TRBV27	NA	TRBD2	CATNRGGGHSEQFF	TGTGCCACAAACCGGGGGGGAGGGCACAGTGAGCAGTTCTTC
TRBJ2-1	TRBV11-3	NA	NA	CASSGRDYNEQFF	TGTGCCAGCAGCGGTAGAGACTACAATGAGCAGTTCTTC
TRBJ1-1	TRBV7-6	NA	NA	CASSLGQNTEAFF	TGTGCCAGCAGCTTAGGGCAGAACACTGAAGCTTTCTTT
TRBJ2-3	TRBV14	NA	TRBD2	CASSQEGKLAGAGDTQYF	TGTGCCAGCAGCCAAGAAGGAAAACTAGCGGGAGCAGGAGATACGCAGTATTTT
TRBJ2-1	TRBV2	NA	TRBD2	CASSPGTSTETDIYNEQFF	TGTGCCAGCAGCCCCGGGACTAGCACCGAGACCGATATCTACAATGAGCAGTTCTTC
TRBJ2-1	TRBV6-4	once	TRBD1	CASSERTGLNEQFF	TGTGCCAGCAGTGAACGGACAGGGTTGAATGAGCAGTTCTTC
TRBJ2-3	TRBV5-1	NA	NA	CASYLARPPADTQYF	TGCGCCAGTTACTTGGCTAGACCTCCCGCAGATACGCAGTATTTT
TRBJ2-2	TRBV6-1	few	TRBD2	CASSARAGGPTGELFF	TGTGCCAGCAGTGCCCGAGCGGGAGGGCCCACCGGGGAGCTGTTTTTT
TRBJ2-7	TRBV7-3	NA	TRBD1	CASSLDGTGPSYEQYF	TGTGCCAGCAGCTTAGACGGGACAGGGCCATCCTACGAGCAGTACTTC
TRBJ2-7	TRBV6-5	few	NA	CASSRRRRTNYEQYF	TGTGCCAGCAGTCGGAGGCGGCGGACTAACTACGAGCAGTACTTC
TRBJ2-7	TRBV29-1	NA	NA	CSVGTDYEQYF	TGCAGCGTTGGGACAGACTACGAGCAGTACTTC
TRBJ1-1	TRBV19	NA	NA	CASTPQGTEAFF	TGTGCCAGTACCCCCCAGGGAACTGAAGCTTTCTTT
TRBJ1-1	TRBV28	few	NA	CASEWEGENTEAFF	TGTGCCAGCGAGTGGGAAGGGGAGAACACTGAAGCTTTCTTT
TRBJ1-5	TRBV6-1	NA	NA	CASSEPGWNQPQHF	TGTGCCAGCAGTGAACCGGGGTGGAATCAGCCCCAGCATTTT
TRBJ2-7	TRBV6-6	NA	NA	CASSYEGRSYEQYF	TGTGCCAGCAGTTATGAGGGGAGGTCCTACGAGCAGTACTTC
TRBJ2-1	TRBV19	NA	TRBD2	CASSTGLAGGIGIYNEQFF	TGTGCCAGTAGTACCGGACTAGCGGGAGGTATCGGCATCTACAATGAGCAGTTCTTC
TRBJ2-7	TRBV7-6	once	NA	CASSLLPGPLSYEQYF	TGTGCCAGCAGCTTGCTACCAGGGCCCCTCTCCTACGAGCAGTACTTC
TRBJ1-2	TRBV7-2	few	TRBD1	CASSERQGHGYTF	TGTGCCAGCAGCGAAAGACAGGGACATGGCTACACCTTC
TRBJ1-1	TRBV5-1	NA	NA	CASSFFSANTEAFF	TGCGCCAGCAGCTTCTTCAGCGCTAACACTGAAGCTTTCTTT
TRBJ2-7	TRBV2	NA	NA	CASQTGEQYF	TGTGCCAGCCAGACTGGAGAGCAGTACTTC
TRBJ2-7	TRBV7-2	NA	NA	CASSSAVRGRRAYEQYF	TGTGCCAGCAGCTCGGCGGTGCGGGGCCGGAGGGCCTACGAGCAGTACTTC
TRBJ2-2	TRBV7-3	NA	NA	CASRDGTLNTGELFF	TGTGCCAGCCGGGACGGGACACTTAACACCGGGGAGCTGTTTTTT
TRBJ2-5	TRBV10-1	NA	NA	CASSGSLGEETQYF	TGCGCCAGCAGCGGATCTCTAGGGGAAGAGACCCAGTACTTC
TRBJ2-3	TRBV2	NA	TRBD2	CASSDPRRLAGVRVDTQYF	TGTGCCAGCAGCGACCCCCGCCGACTAGCGGGAGTACGGGTAGATACGCAGTATTTT
TRBJ1-2	TRBV7-2	NA	TRBD1	CASSSGQGYGYTF	TGTGCCAGCAGCTCGGGACAGGGATATGGCTACACCTTC
TRBJ2-7	TRBV13	NA	NA	CASSQTRPGEQYF	TGTGCCAGCAGCCAAACCCGCCCGGGCGAGCAGTACTTC
TRBJ2-7	TRBV5-1	NA	NA	CASSLAWGDYEQYF	TGCGCCAGCAGTTTGGCGTGGGGGGACTACGAGCAGTACTTC
TRBJ1-1	TRBV18	NA	NA	CASSPVGSTEAFF	TGTGCCAGCTCACCGGTAGGGAGCACTGAAGCTTTCTTT
TRBJ2-2	TRBV18	NA	TRBD1	CASSPPQGAKNTGELFF	TGTGCCAGCTCACCCCCACAGGGGGCCAAGAACACCGGGGAGCTGTTTTTT
TRBJ2-7	TRBV5-6	NA	NA	CASSYDRTYEQYF	TGTGCCAGCAGCTACGACAGAACCTACGAGCAGTACTTC
TRBJ2-7	TRBV10-3	NA	NA	CAIILDRSSYEQYF	TGTGCCATCATCCTGGACAGAAGCTCCTACGAGCAGTACTTC
TRBJ1-2	TRBV2	NA	NA	CASSVIGDKNYGYTF	TGTGCCAGCAGTGTTATAGGGGACAAGAACTATGGCTACACCTTC
TRBJ1-5	TRBV28	NA	NA	CASSFRGLDQPQHF	TGTGCCAGCAGTTTTCGGGGTCTCGATCAGCCCCAGCATTTT
TRBJ1-3	TRBV7-2	NA	NA	CASSLDSSVGNTIYF	TGTGCCAGCAGCTTAGACTCGTCCGTGGGAAACACCATATATTTT
TRBJ1-1	TRBV29-1	NA	TRBD1	CSVERDSNTEAFF	TGCAGCGTTGAAAGGGACAGCAACACTGAAGCTTTCTTT
TRBJ1-1	TRBV15	NA	NA	CATSRGEGRLNTEAFF	TGTGCCACCAGCAGAGGAGAGGGCCGATTGAACACTGAAGCTTTCTTT
TRBJ2-1	TRBV7-3	NA	TRBD2	CASSPSPGTIGEQFF	TGTGCCAGCAGCCCCTCCCCCGGGACTATCGGTGAGCAGTTCTTC
TRBJ2-2	TRBV9	NA	NA	CASSVRGATNTGELFF	TGTGCCAGCAGCGTCAGGGGCGCGACGAACACCGGGGAGCTGTTTTTT
TRBJ1-2	TRBV5-6	NA	NA	CASSNSKRYTF	TGTGCCAGCAGCAACAGCAAGCGCTACACCTTC
TRBJ2-6	TRBV6-4	NA	NA	CASSTDSSGANVLTF	TGTGCCAGCAGCACCGACAGCTCTGGGGCCAACGTCCTGACTTTC